The sequence of this T cell receptor beta chain was determined in a study of regulatory T cells in long-lasting Graves disease. Looking at the study overall: Graves' patients with a new diagnosis had received antithyroid drugs under 3 months.

Building of the TCR beta libraries involved iRepertoire HTBI primers and Arm-PCR of CDR3 regions. Methods used by the authors: Taken together, the samples had fewer than 70 TRBV and more than 11 TRBJ segments identified. TCRdb passed the multiplex PCR reads through MiXCR, listing each CDR3 protein once. These V and J calls originate from TCRdb's pipeline instead of the authors' own analysis. The sample lists a few hundred thousand distinct CDR3 sequences; around 17% were seen once. The time point was: newly diagnosed GD, antithyroid drugs for less than 3 months. Making the TCR library involved RNA that had been extracted from PBMCs. Findings and caveats of the study: Newly diagnosed Graves' patients exceeded persistent ones in TCR diversity.

This CDR3 has 13 residues. Trimming took off 6 bases at V and 5 bases at J, with 11 bases between the two ends. From germline, CDR1 is MNHNS and CDR2 SASEGT. This clonotype appeared a few times. Its antigen is undetermined. The sequencing here drew on peripheral blood mononuclear cells (PBMCs), taken at new diagnosis, from a patient treated with antithyroid drugs. J is TRBJ2-4 and V is TRBV6-1, with D unresolved. This clonotype was obtained from a female donor with Graves disease. This chain's CDR3 is CASRQLTENIQYF. In DNA, the CDR3 is TGTGCCAGCAGACAATTAACAGAAAACATTCAGTACTTC.